The 2 T cell receptor beta chains given below trace back to one sample, sequenced in a study of cytomegalovirus exposure and HLA in healthy donors. The primer mix had 60 Vbeta and 13 Jbeta primers. TCRdb's table, derived via immunoSEQ multiplex PCR, lists solely in-frame clones and lacks some. The data hold about 180,000 clones, with more than 80% observed a single time. The specimen was PBMCs. These receptors all come from a woman under 30 in good health and CMV-seropositive.

CDR3 amino acids: CASSDRAMSSYNEQFF. The CDR3 bases are TGTGCCAGCTCGGACAGGGCTATGAGCTCCTACAATGAGCAGTTCTTC. V gene TRBV18 combines with J gene TRBJ2-1; 8 bases fit TRBD1. The CDR3 sequence is 16 residues long. From germline, CDR1 is KGHSH and CDR2 LQKENI. V shed 6 bases and J 0 bases; nucleotides not matched to a gene: 7.

The V and J genes are TRBV5-1 and TRBJ1-1; D call uncertain. Germline-derived CDR1 and CDR2 are SGHRS and YFSETQ. Between the trimmed V and J ends, which lost 0 bases and 4 bases, there was a span of 10 bases. The length of the CDR3 is 14 residues. The CDR3, as DNA: TGCGCCAGCAGCTTGGTTTTGGCAAGCACTGAAGCTTTCTTT. This codes for CASSLVLASTEAFF.